This TCR beta chain was captured by sequencing in a study of blood T cell repertoires in COVID-19. Background on the study: COVID-19 samples from acute and convalescent phases originated in the United States, Italy and Spain.

Study processing details: Reference gene primer amplification in the assay estimated nucleated cell counts. Produced via immunoSEQ multiplex PCR; TCRdb's table is partial and in-frame only. Clone size and the V and J calls come from that table; the DNA yielded D and trimming. This table holds 350,000 to 400,000 clones, roughly 90% found once. Those who participated ranged in age from roughly 18 to 100 years and resided in about two dozen US areas. Per the germline V gene, CDR1 is MDHEN and CDR2 is SYDVKM. The ends were cut back, 3 bases at V and 5 bases at J, with 18 bases in the middle. The CDR3 length is 16 residues.

Material: PBMCs or T cells enriched from blood (not recorded which). This sequence originates from a young woman with acute COVID-19. V gene TRBV28 combines with J gene TRBJ2-3; D is possibly TRBD2 (5 bases). CDR3 DNA sequence: TGTGCCAGCAGTTTTTTTCCTAGCTGGGGTTTAGATACGCAGTATTTT. The encoded protein is CASSFFPSWGLDTQYF.